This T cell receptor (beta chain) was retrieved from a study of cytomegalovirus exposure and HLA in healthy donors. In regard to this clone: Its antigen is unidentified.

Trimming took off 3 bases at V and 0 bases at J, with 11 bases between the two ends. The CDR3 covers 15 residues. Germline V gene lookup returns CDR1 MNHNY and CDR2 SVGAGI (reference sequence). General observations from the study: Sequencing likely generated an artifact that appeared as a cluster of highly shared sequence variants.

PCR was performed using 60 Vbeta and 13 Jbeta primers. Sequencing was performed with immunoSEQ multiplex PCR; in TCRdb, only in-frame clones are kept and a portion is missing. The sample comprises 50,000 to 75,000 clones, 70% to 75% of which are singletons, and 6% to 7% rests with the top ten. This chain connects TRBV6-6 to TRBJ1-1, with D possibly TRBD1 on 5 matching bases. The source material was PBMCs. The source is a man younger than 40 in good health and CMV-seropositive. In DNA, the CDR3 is TGTGCCAGCAGTTATTCGCGACAGTTGAACACTGAAGCTTTCTTT. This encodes CASSYSRQLNTEAFF.